These 14 T cell receptor beta chains were all obtained from the same sample, sequenced in a study of blood T cell repertoires in COVID-19. Measured with immunoSEQ multiplex PCR; TCRdb has only the in-frame clones, and not every one. The table lists 350,000 to 400,000 clones, around 92% of them singletons, with about 1.8% in the top ten. The sequenced material came from PBMCs or T cells enriched from blood (not recorded which). The receptors were gathered from a woman aged 25 to 39 who had recovered from COVID-19.

This chain connects TRBV7-8 to TRBJ1-1; no clear D gene. Germline assignment: CDR1 SGHVS and CDR2 FQNEAQ. The V end lost 1 base, the J end lost 5 bases, and 8 bases lay between the germline ends. The CDR3 runs 13 residues. The CDR3 DNA is TGTGCCAGCAGCTTAGACGCGGGGACTGAAGCTTTCTTT. It yields the protein CASSLDAGTEAFF.

The chain employs TRBV25-1 and TRBJ1-1; 9 bases are a match to TRBD1. Losses at the gene ends were 6 bases for V and 6 bases for J; bases not matched to a gene: 5. The CDR3 has 13 residues. CDR1 and CDR2 from the germline V gene are MGHDK and SYGVNS. For the CDR3, the DNA is TGTGCCAGCAGCTCCGGGACAGGGCCTGAAGCTTTCTTT. Protein sequence: CASSSGTGPEAFF.

CDR3 residues: CASRRGLADEETQYF. The DNA for the CDR3 is TGTGCCAGCAGGAGAGGACTAGCGGACGAAGAGACCCAGTACTTC. The V and J genes are TRBV2 and TRBJ2-5, with 10 bases fitting TRBD2. This CDR3 has 15 residues. V was clipped by 6 bases and J by 3 bases; unmatched bases: 7. Germline V lookup: CDR1 SNHLY, CDR2 FYNNEI.

The V and J genes are TRBV7-6 and TRBJ1-4, with a possible D match to TRBD1 (5 bases). Germline values: CDR1 SGHVS, CDR2 FNYEAQ. Trimming removed 5 bases from V and 5 bases from J, with 15 bases in between. There are 15 residues in the CDR3. DNA of the CDR3: TGTGCCAGCAGCGCCTCGCTGGAGGGGAATGAAAAACTGTTTTTT. This translates into CASSASLEGNEKLFF.

This rearrangement joins TRBV27 to TRBJ2-7; a weak D match, TRBD1 (6 bases). CDR3 length: 15 amino acids. Germline V gene sequence: CDR1 MNHEY, CDR2 SMNVEV (reference sequence). Trimming shortened V by 3 bases and J by 3 bases, and 15 bases separated the two germline ends. The CDR3 nucleotides are TGTGCCAGCAGTTTCTCCGGGACATCCTTCTACGAGCAGTACTTC. Protein sequence: CASSFSGTSFYEQYF.

The chain employs TRBV3-1 (or the pseudogene TRBV3-2) and TRBJ1-4; no clear D. This CDR3 region has 15 residues. Germline V lookup: CDR1 LGHDT, CDR2 YNNKEL (reference sequence). Trimming shortened V by 1 base and J by 4 bases, and 10 bases separated the two germline ends. Here the CDR3 reads CASSQGRRSNEKLFF. CDR3 sequence (DNA): TGTGCCAGCAGCCAAGGAAGACGGAGTAATGAAAAACTGTTTTTT.

The rearrangement joins TRBV21-1 to TRBJ2-7; the DNA was not compared with TRBD1, the D call given in the table. TRBV21-1 is reported as a pseudogene. The CDR3 sequence is 14 residues long. The CDR3: CASTVRWGGYEQYF. CDR3 DNA: TGTGCCAGCACCGTACGCTGGGGCGGCTACGAGCAGTACTTC.

The chain links TRBV30 to TRBJ1-1, with D hard to call. V lost 0 bases and J 5 bases, leaving 19 bases between the germline ends. The CDR3 has 16 amino acids. Germline loops: CDR1 GTSNPN, CDR2 SVGIG (reference sequence). CDR3 sequence (DNA): TGTGCCTGGAGTGTACTAGATTTGAGGGTTTCAACTGAAGCTTTCTTT. It specifies CAWSVLDLRVSTEAFF.

As DNA, the CDR3 is TGTGCCAGCTCCCCCCGGGGTTCACCCCTCCACTTT. Translating gives CASSPRGSPLHF. This chain links TRBV28 with TRBJ1-6; D remains ambiguous. There are 12 residues in the CDR3. Deletions cut 8 bases from V and 9 bases from J, with 11 bases between. Germline V CDR1 and CDR2: MDHEN, SYDVKM.

The V and J genes are TRBV18 and TRBJ2-5; 7 bases are shared with TRBD2. V gave up 4 bases and J gave up 3 bases; unmatched junction bases: 2. Germline values: CDR1 KGHSH, CDR2 LQKENI. The CDR3 covers 13 residues. The CDR3 region has the DNA TGTGCCAGCTCACGTCTAGCGGAAGAGACCCAGTACTTC. This codes for CASSRLAEETQYF.

The chain links TRBV19 to TRBJ2-7; 8 nucleotides match TRBD2. Germline lookup yields CDR1 LNHDA and CDR2 SQIVND (reference sequence). The CDR3 loop spans 17 amino acids. With 6 bases clipped from V and 1 base from J, the junction kept 14 bases outside the gene matches. DNA of the CDR3: TGTGCCAGTAGGGATCTTCGGAGCGGGAGCCTTTCCTACGAGCAGTACTTC. This gives the protein CASRDLRSGSLSYEQYF.

The chain recombines TRBV19 with TRBJ1-2, with D tentatively TRBD1 (5 bases). V lost 4 bases, J lost 0 bases, and 15 bases lay in between. The germline CDR1 and CDR2 sequences are LNHDA and SQIVND (reference sequence). The CDR3 runs to 16 residues. The CDR3 sequence: CASSTPGRGTNYGYTF. In DNA form, the CDR3 reads TGTGCCAGTAGTACCCCAGGGAGGGGAACTAACTATGGCTACACCTTC.

The V call is TRBV30, the J call TRBJ1-1; perhaps TRBD1 as D (5 bases). CDR3 length: 10 amino acids. CDR1 and CDR2 (germline): GTSNPN, SVGIG (reference sequence). Trimming shortened V by 6 bases and J by 4 bases, and 6 bases separated the two germline ends. CDR3 in DNA: TGTGCCTGTCAGGGCACTGAAGCTTTCTTT. It encodes CACQGTEAFF.

There are a few counts of this clone. This chain uses TRBV7-9 with TRBJ1-6; tentative D call: TRBD1 (5 bases). The V gene's germline CDR1 is SEHNR and CDR2 FQNEAQ (reference sequence). This CDR3 is built from 15 residues. V was shortened by 5 bases and J by 6 bases, with 14 bases between the two germline ends. The CDR3 region is CASSRLGGSNSPLHF. In DNA, the CDR3 is TGTGCCAGCAGCCGCCTGGGGGGGTCTAATTCACCCCTCCACTTT. The whole variable domain, filled in from reference TRBV7-9 and TRBJ1-6, reads DTGVSQNPRHKITKRGQNVTFRCDPISEHNRLYWYRQTLGQGPEFLTYFQNEAQLEKSRLLSDRFSAERPKGSFSTLEIQRTEQGDSAMYLCASSRLGGSNSPLHFGNGTRLTVT.